Sequencing of this T cell receptor (beta chain) was carried out in a study of blood T cell repertoires in COVID-19. Study as a whole: The United States, Italy and Spain provided the acute and convalescent COVID-19 samples.

The V gene lost 3 bases and the J gene lost 5 bases, with 16 bases spanning the gap. Germline loops: CDR1 LGHDT, CDR2 YNNKEL (reference sequence). The CDR3 length is 16 residues. Data came from immunoSEQ multiplex PCR; TCRdb stores just in-frame clones and leaves some out. The data show 55,000 to 85,000 clones, 70% to 85% seen once. The TCR originated in a woman in her 70s with acute or convalescent COVID-19. The sample consisted of peripheral blood. The chain couples TRBV3-1 (or the pseudogene TRBV3-2) to TRBJ2-2, with no clear D. The DNA of the CDR3 is TGTGCCAGCAGCCATGTAGGTTCAGGCTTGACCGGGGAGCTGTTTTTT. Protein: CASSHVGSGLTGELFF.